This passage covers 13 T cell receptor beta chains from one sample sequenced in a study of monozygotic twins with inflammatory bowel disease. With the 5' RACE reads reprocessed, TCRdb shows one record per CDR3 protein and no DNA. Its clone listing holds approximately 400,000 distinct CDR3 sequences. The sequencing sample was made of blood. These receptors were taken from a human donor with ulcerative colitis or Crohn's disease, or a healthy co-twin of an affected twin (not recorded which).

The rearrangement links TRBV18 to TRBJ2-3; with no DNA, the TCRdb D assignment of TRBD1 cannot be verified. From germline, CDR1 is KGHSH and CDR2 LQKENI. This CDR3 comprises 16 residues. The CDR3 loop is CASSRSLGGPPDTQYF.

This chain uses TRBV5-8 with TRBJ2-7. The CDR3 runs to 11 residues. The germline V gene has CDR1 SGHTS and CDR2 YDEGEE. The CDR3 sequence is CAFGGAYEQYF.

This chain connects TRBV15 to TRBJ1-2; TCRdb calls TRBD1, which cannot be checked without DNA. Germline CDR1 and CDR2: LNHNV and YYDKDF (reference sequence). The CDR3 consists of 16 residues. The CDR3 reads CATSSDIDRTRRGYTF.

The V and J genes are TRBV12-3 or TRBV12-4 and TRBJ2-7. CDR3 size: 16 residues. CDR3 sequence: CASSFVRKTSSYEQYF.

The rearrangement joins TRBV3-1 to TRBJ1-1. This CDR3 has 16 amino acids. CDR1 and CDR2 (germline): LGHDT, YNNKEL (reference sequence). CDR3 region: CASSQEPEYMNTEAFF.

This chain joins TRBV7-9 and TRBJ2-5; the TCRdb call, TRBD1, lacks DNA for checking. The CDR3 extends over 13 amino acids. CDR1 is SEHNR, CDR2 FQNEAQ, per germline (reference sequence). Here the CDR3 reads CASSPSWEETQYF.

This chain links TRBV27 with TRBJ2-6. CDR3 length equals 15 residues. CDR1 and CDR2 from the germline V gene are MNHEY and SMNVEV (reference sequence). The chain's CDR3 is CASSLRVLGANVLTF.

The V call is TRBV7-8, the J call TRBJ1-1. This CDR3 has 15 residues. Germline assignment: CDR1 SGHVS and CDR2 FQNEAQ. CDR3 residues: CASSPRENSNTEAFF.

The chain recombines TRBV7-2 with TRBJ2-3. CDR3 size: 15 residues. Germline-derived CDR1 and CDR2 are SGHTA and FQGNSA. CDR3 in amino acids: CASSPQNHSPDTQYF.

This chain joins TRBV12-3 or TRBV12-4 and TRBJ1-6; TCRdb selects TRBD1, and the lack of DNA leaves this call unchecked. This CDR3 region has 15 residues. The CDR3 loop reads CASTSTPGGTSPLHF.

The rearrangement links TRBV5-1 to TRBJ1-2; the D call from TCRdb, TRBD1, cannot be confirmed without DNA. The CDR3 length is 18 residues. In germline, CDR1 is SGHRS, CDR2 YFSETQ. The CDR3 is CASSFRGGAGSFPSGYTF.

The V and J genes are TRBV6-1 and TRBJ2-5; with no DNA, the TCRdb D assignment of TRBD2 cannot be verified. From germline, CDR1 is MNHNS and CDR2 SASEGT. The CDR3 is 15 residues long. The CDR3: CASSVTSGGTETQYF.

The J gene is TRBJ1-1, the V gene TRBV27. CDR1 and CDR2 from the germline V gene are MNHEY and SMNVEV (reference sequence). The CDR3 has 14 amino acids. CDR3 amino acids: CASSLWGSNTEAFF.